Each of the 19 T cell receptor beta chains below was sequenced from the same sample in a study of identical twins' blood T cells (dated by TCRdb to the early 2010s). Libraries were made using 5' RACE. Sequencer: Illumina Genome Analyzer IIx. Using fastp at Q25 and MiXCR, TCRdb reprocessed the public reads and kept productive beta chains. Records with the same CDR3 protein are collapsed into one entry carrying the most frequent genes and DNA. The sample profile shows 350,000 to 400,000 distinct CDR3 sequences; roughly 30% of them were found once. The ten biggest clones cover 5.5% to 7% of the sample. Sample: PBMCs. The receptors were sampled from a woman aged 18-49 years in good health.

The V and J genes are TRBV7-9 and TRBJ1-4, with a tentative D call TRBD1 (6 bases). V dropped 1 base and J dropped 8 bases, with 11 bases sitting between them. Germline CDR1 is SEHNR and CDR2 is FQNEAQ (reference sequence). The CDR3 extends over 14 amino acids. The CDR3 coding sequence is TGTGCCAGCAGCTTAGGAGGGGGACCCGAAAAACTGTTTTTT. Its protein is CASSLGGGPEKLFF.

This chain connects TRBV27 to TRBJ2-1, with TRBD2 matching over 10 bases. Germline V gives CDR1 MNHEY, CDR2 SMNVEV (reference sequence). CDR3 size: 16 residues. V shed 7 bases and J 7 bases; nucleotides not matched to a gene: 13. The CDR3 nucleotides are TGTGCCAGCATCCACTCTCGGGCTAGCGGGAGTAATGAGCAGTTCTTC. It encodes CASIHSRASGSNEQFF.

The V call is TRBV20-1, the J call TRBJ2-7; TRBD2 agrees at 12 bases. With 0 bases clipped from V and 6 bases from J, the junction kept 9 bases outside the gene matches. The CDR3 extends over 16 amino acids. The germline V gene encodes CDR1 DFQATT and CDR2 SNEGSKA (reference sequence). The chain's CDR3 is CSARDRQTSGRREQYF. The CDR3 DNA reads as TGCAGTGCTAGAGACCGTCAGACTAGCGGGAGACGCGAGCAGTACTTC.

This clonotype was detected once. The gene calls are TRBV5-1 and TRBJ1-5; D gene ambiguous. There are 15 residues in the CDR3. V was trimmed by 1 base and J by 4 bases, leaving 12 bases between them. CDR1 is SGHRS and CDR2 is YFSETQ in the germline V gene. The CDR3 DNA reads as TGCGCCAGCAGCTTGTATGGGTCCGATAATCAGCCCCAGCATTTT. Amino acids: CASSLYGSDNQPQHF. The complete variable domain, with remaining parts taken from reference TRBV5-1 and TRBJ1-5, reads KAGVTQTPRYLIKTRGQQVTLSCSPISGHRSVSWYQQTPGQGLQFLFEYFSETQRNKGNFPGRFSGRQFSNSRSEMNVSTLELGDSALYLCASSLYGSDNQPQHFGDGTRLSIL.

This clonotype was detected only a few times. The chain uses TRBV20-1 and TRBJ1-2, with unresolved D. This CDR3 spans 13 amino acids. Germline CDR1 and CDR2: DFQATT and SNEGSKA (reference sequence). The germline V and J ends were trimmed by 4 bases and 8 bases, with 17 bases remaining between them. CDR3 sequence reads: CSANLRFLKGYTF. DNA for the CDR3: TGCAGTGCTAATTTGCGGTTTTTAAAGGGCTACACCTTC.

In its sample, this clonotype was seen a few times. This CDR3 is CSAKVQGDTEAFF. Written as DNA, the CDR3 is TGCAGTGCTAAGGTCCAGGGGGACACTGAAGCTTTCTTT. The chain couples TRBV20-1 to TRBJ1-1, with TRBD1 matching 7 bases. Germline assignment: CDR1 DFQATT and CDR2 SNEGSKA (reference sequence). After removal of 4 bases from V and 3 bases from J, the junction contained 5 bases not matched to a gene. This CDR3 is 13 amino acids long.

This clonotype occurred a few times. The chain recombines TRBV7-2 with TRBJ1-3; D might be TRBD1 (6 bases). Germline lookup yields CDR1 SGHTA and CDR2 FQGNSA. Trimming left V 2 bases short and J 4 bases short, with 18 bases between. The CDR3 sequence is 17 residues long. The CDR3, as DNA: TGTGCCAGCAGCTTAAATCCGGGGGCGCTGGGGGGAAACACCATATATTTT. It codes for CASSLNPGALGGNTIYF.

The rearrangement uses TRBV29-1 and TRBJ1-1, with D unresolved. Germline CDR1 SQVTM, CDR2 ANQGSEA. The CDR3 totals 13 residues. Trimming took 5 bases from V and 1 from J, leaving 11 bases between them. The CDR3 nucleotides read TGCAGCGTTTTCCAACTTACGAACACTGAAGCTTTCTTT. Its protein is CSVFQLTNTEAFF.

Comment on this clonotype: One end of the junction is discordant with germline, which a read error may explain. The chain links TRBV3-1 to TRBJ1-6, with D perhaps matching TRBD1 (5 bases). Germline V lookup: CDR1 LGHDT, CDR2 YNNKEL (reference sequence). The CDR3 spans 14 residues. CDR3 DNA sequence: TGTGCCAGCTCCGGAGGCGTAAGGGGTTCAACCCTCCACTTT. Encoded protein: CASSGGVRGSTLHF. Complete variable domain (other parts from reference TRBV3-1 and TRBJ1-6): DTAVSQTPKYLVTQMGNDKSIKCEQNLGHDTMYWYKQDSKKFLKIMFSYNNKELIINETVPNRFSPKSPDKAHLNLHINSLELGDSAVYFCASSGGVRGSTLHFGNGTRLTVT.

The chain carries TRBV19 and TRBJ2-1, with D perhaps TRBD2 (6 bases). Looked up from germline, CDR1 is LNHDA and CDR2 is SQIVND (reference sequence). V gave up 7 bases and J gave up 0 bases, with 13 bases separating them. The CDR3 has 15 amino acids. CDR3 sequence (DNA): TGTGCCAGTAAGGGCGGGGAAAGCTCCTACAATGAGCAGTTCTTC. Amino acid sequence: CASKGGESSYNEQFF. The variable domain in full, completed from reference TRBV19 and TRBJ2-1, reads DGGITQSPKYLFRKEGQNVTLSCEQNLNHDAMYWYRQDPGQGLRLIYYSQIVNDFQKGDIAEGYSVSREKKESFPLTVTSAQKNPTAFYLCASKGGESSYNEQFFGPGTRLTVL.

The chain has TRBV6-5 and TRBJ1-1; the D is unclear. The CDR3 is made up of 15 amino acids. CDR1 is MNHEY, CDR2 SVGAGI, per germline. Trimming pared 4 bases from V and 4 bases from J, leaving 16 bases between. Here the CDR3 DNA reads TGTGCCAGCAGTTCGCGCCGGATCGGGAGCACTGAAGCTTTCTTT. It codes for CASSSRRIGSTEAFF.

As to this clonotype: This could be a read error, since a much larger clone is one nucleotide away. The CDR3 nucleotides read TGTGCCAGCACCCGACTAGCGGCAACCTACAATGAGCGGTTCTTC. This sequence encodes CASTRLAATYNERFF. The chain employs TRBV2 and TRBJ2-1; 9 bases are shared with TRBD2. CDR3 length: 15 amino acids. The germline CDR1 and CDR2 sequences are SNHLY and FYNNEI. The complete variable domain, with remaining parts taken from reference TRBV2 and TRBJ2-1, reads EPEVTQTPSHQVTQMGQEVILRCVPISNHLYFYWYRQILGQKVEFLVSFYNNEISEKSEIFDDQFSVERPDGSNFTLKIRSTKLEDSAMYFCASTRLAATYNERFFGPGTRLTVL.

In its sample, this clonotype was seen a few times. J is TRBJ1-1 and V is TRBV5-1, with 8 bases identical to TRBD1. Germline CDR1 and CDR2: SGHRS and YFSETQ. The CDR3 consists of 16 residues. The junction had 9 bases not matched to a gene; V was cut back by 4 bases and J by 1 base. CDR3 in DNA: TGCGCCAGCAGCCCTGGGGCAGGGGGCGCGAACACTGAAGCTTTCTTT. It specifies CASSPGAGGANTEAFF.

This clonotype was seen a handful of times. This chain joins TRBV10-3 and TRBJ1-2; the D is unclear. CDR1 and CDR2 (germline): ENHRY, SYGVKD. The CDR3 length is 13 residues. Trimming shortened V by 6 bases and J by 2 bases, and 10 bases separated the two germline ends. The CDR3 is CAISPDSNYGYTF. In DNA, the CDR3 is TGTGCCATCAGCCCTGATTCGAACTATGGCTACACCTTC.

Here the CDR3 reads CASIETEAFF. The CDR3 DNA reads TGTGCCAGCATCGAGACTGAAGCTTTCTTT. V and J are TRBV7-9 and TRBJ1-1, with unresolved D. Germline CDR1 SEHNR, CDR2 FQNEAQ (reference sequence). This CDR3 spans 10 amino acids. Trimming took off 7 bases at V and 5 bases at J, with 5 bases between the two ends.

J is TRBJ1-3 and V is TRBV20-1; perhaps TRBD1 as D (6 bases). This CDR3 is built from 18 residues. Germline CDR1 DFQATT, CDR2 SNEGSKA (reference sequence). V was cut by 0 bases and J by 2 bases, with 20 bases left in between. Here the CDR3 reads CSARDLGGREVAGNTIYF. Written as DNA, the CDR3 is TGCAGTGCTAGAGACTTGGGGGGGCGAGAGGTTGCTGGAAACACCATATATTTT.

In the case of this clonotype: The junction departs from germline at one end; a sequencing error may be responsible. The CDR3: CASSRNTGMGYGYIF. The CDR3, as DNA: TGTGCCAGTAGTCGAAATACAGGGATGGGCTATGGCTACATCTTC. This chain uses TRBV19 with TRBJ1-2, with D possibly TRBD1 on 6 matching bases. Germline V gives CDR1 LNHDA, CDR2 SQIVND (reference sequence). This CDR3 has 15 amino acids.

V gene TRBV30 combines with J gene TRBJ2-2; D is perhaps TRBD2 (5 bases). Looked up from germline, CDR1 is GTSNPN and CDR2 is SVGIG (reference sequence). Trimming shortened V by 0 bases and J by 5 bases, and 10 bases separated the two germline ends. The CDR3 spans 14 residues. The CDR3 sequence is CAWSVRRGTGELFF. CDR3 nucleotides: TGTGCCTGGAGTGTACGTAGAGGGACCGGGGAGCTGTTTTTT.

Ten or more counts support this clonotype. This chain links TRBV5-1 with TRBJ1-1; D unresolved. V was shortened by 0 bases and J by 2 bases, with 5 bases between the two germline ends. This CDR3 is 13 amino acids long. Germline CDR1 SGHRS, CDR2 YFSETQ. CDR3 sequence (DNA): TGCGCCAGCAGCTTGGTGGACAACACTGAAGCTTTCTTT. Translation gives CASSLVDNTEAFF.